Below are 11 T cell receptor beta chains sequenced from a single sample in a study of T cells in women clearing cervical HPV infection. Assay: immunoSEQ multiplex PCR; the TCRdb copy retains only in-frame clones and omits some. The repertoire table contains 25,000 to 35,000 clones. The sequenced sample was blood buffy coat. The origin of the receptors is a woman between 18 and 75 years old with a cervical HPV16 infection that either progressed to CIN3+ or cleared (not recorded which).

A word on this clone: The CDR3 end falls 3 residues outside the read, so it is completed with the germline J gene. The chain has TRBV29-1 and TRBJ1-2, with D perhaps TRBD1 (5 bases). The germline V gene has CDR1 SQVTM and CDR2 ANQGSEA. The V and J ends lost 4 bases and 4 bases respectively, with 16 bases between them. This CDR3 is 14 amino acids long. The DNA read from the CDR3 is TGCAGCGTTGTTCTAATCGGGGGGATCTATGGC. This codes for CSVVLIGGIYG. The complete CDR3 reads CSVVLIGGIYGYTF. Full variable domain (outside the CDR3, taken from reference TRBV29-1 and TRBJ1-2): SAVISQKPSRDICQRGTSLTIQCQVDSQVTMMFWYRQQPGQSLTLIATANQGSEATYESGFVIDKFPISRPNLTFSTLTVSNMSPEDSSIYLCSVVLIGGIYGYTFGSGTRLTVV.

Note on this clone: The CDR3 is cut off 3 residues early in the read; its end comes from the germline J gene. This sequence joins TRBV30 and TRBJ2-2, with TRBD1 matching over 10 bases. Germline lookup yields CDR1 GTSNPN and CDR2 SVGIG (reference sequence). Trimming took 4 bases from V and 8 from J; bases not matched to a gene: 4. This CDR3 is 13 amino acids long. The CDR3 loop reads CAWKGQGLGELFF. The CDR3 bases that were read are TGTGCCTGGAAGGGACAGGGGTTGGGGGAG.

As concerns this clone: The observed sequence ends 3 residues before the CDR3 terminus, with the missing tail filled in from the germline J gene. The genes are TRBV24-1 and TRBJ2-2; D possibly corresponds to TRBD1 (5 bases). Trimming took off 9 bases at V and 2 bases at J, with 9 bases between the two ends. Germline CDR1 is KGHDR and CDR2 is SFDVKD. The CDR3 is made up of 13 amino acids. The CDR3 bases that were read are TGTGCCACCGGGGCGGACAACACCGGGGAG. Translated, it gives CATGADNTGE. The full CDR3 protein reads CATGADNTGELFF.

In regard to this clone: The read ends 3 residues shy of where the CDR3 ends; the end is completed using the germline J gene. The J gene is TRBJ1-2, the V gene TRBV2, with TRBD1 identical over 10 bases. Germline V CDR1 and CDR2: SNHLY, FYNNEI. This CDR3 is built from 15 residues. The trim removed 6 bases at V and 5 bases at J, leaving 9 bases unmatched. The sequenced CDR3 bases are TGTGCCAGCAGCGAGGGACAGGGGATCATTTATGGC. Amino acids: CASSEGQGIIYG. In full, the CDR3 reads CASSEGQGIIYGYTF. Based on the CDR3 plus reference TRBV2 and TRBJ1-2, the full variable domain is EPEVTQTPSHQVTQMGQEVILRCVPISNHLYFYWYRQILGQKVEFLVSFYNNEISEKSEIFDDQFSVERPDGSNFTLKIRSTKLEDSAMYFCASSEGQGIIYGYTFGSGTRLTVV.

In the case of this clone: With the read ending 3 residues before the CDR3 end, the germline J gene is used to fill in that end. This sequence joins TRBV5-1 and TRBJ1-1, with D maybe TRBD1 (5 bases). The CDR3 length is 14 residues. Trimming stripped 1 base from V and 0 bases from J, with 7 bases between. Germline V gene sequence: CDR1 SGHRS, CDR2 YFSETQ. The CDR3: CASSLRGMNTEAFF. The CDR3 bases that were read are TGCGCCAGCAGCTTGAGGGGAATGAACACTGAA.

Turning to this clone: The read halts 3 residues ahead of the CDR3 end, with the missing end drawn from the germline J gene. The chain carries TRBV10-3 and TRBJ2-5; TRBD1 aligns across 8 bases. The CDR3 runs to 16 residues. The V segment lost 2 bases and the J segment 2 bases; nucleotides outside the gene matches: 7. Germline CDR1 is ENHRY and CDR2 is SYGVKD. CDR3 sequence reads: CAISEREDRAQETQYF. CDR3 bases read: TGTGCCATCAGTGAGAGGGAGGACAGGGCACAAGAGACC.

The DNA read from the CDR3 is TGCGCCAGCAGCCAAGTAGTCCCTAACCAATTCGCCTACGAG. Protein: CASSQVVPNQFAYE. In full, the CDR3 reads CASSQVVPNQFAYEQYF. The gene calls are TRBV4-1 and TRBJ2-7; no clear D gene. From the germline J gene comes the end of the CDR3, since the read stops 3 residues before it. The germline gives CDR1 MGHRA, CDR2 YSYEKL. The CDR3 totals 17 residues. V was pared by 1 base and J by 2 bases, with 18 bases between.

Comment on this clone: With the read ending 3 residues before the CDR3 end, the germline J gene is used to fill in that end. The gene calls are TRBV7-9 and TRBJ1-1; D gene ambiguous. CDR1 is SEHNR and CDR2 is FQNEAQ in the germline V gene (reference sequence). Between the trimmed V and J ends, which lost 6 bases and 1 base, there was a span of 9 bases. This CDR3 spans 13 amino acids. CDR3 amino acids: CASRPDKNTEAFF. The covered CDR3 bases are TGTGCCAGCAGACCCGACAAGAACACTGAA. The variable domain in full, completed from reference TRBV7-9 and TRBJ1-1, reads DTGVSQNPRHKITKRGQNVTFRCDPISEHNRLYWYRQTLGQGPEFLTYFQNEAQLEKSRLLSDRFSAERPKGSFSTLEIQRTEQGDSAMYLCASRPDKNTEAFFGQGTRLTVV.

Concerning this clone: Read data end 3 residues before the CDR3 end; the end is taken from the germline J gene. The chain combines TRBV7-9 with TRBJ2-3; 8 bases are shared with TRBD2. The CDR3 sequence is 15 residues long. V lost 5 bases to trimming and J lost 1 base; unmatched junction nucleotides: 5. Per the germline V gene, CDR1 is SEHNR and CDR2 is FQNEAQ (reference sequence). Incomplete CDR3 DNA: TGTGCCAGCAGCCGCCAGACTAGCGGCACAGATACG. Its translation is CASSRQTSGTDT. The full CDR3 reads CASSRQTSGTDTQYF.

A remark on this clone: The DNA ends 3 residues before the CDR3 does, and the rest of the CDR3 is filled in from the germline J gene. The J gene is TRBJ2-7, the V gene TRBV2, with 9 bases lining up with TRBD1. The V gene's germline CDR1 is SNHLY and CDR2 FYNNEI. CDR3 length: 14 residues. V lost 6 bases and J lost 2; bases outside the gene matches: 5. The sequenced part of the CDR3 DNA is TGTGCCAGCAGGCCGGGACAGGGCCCCTACGAG. It codes for CASRPGQGPYE. The full CDR3 is CASRPGQGPYEQYF. Together with reference TRBV2 and TRBJ2-7, the CDR3 gives the full variable domain: EPEVTQTPSHQVTQMGQEVILRCVPISNHLYFYWYRQILGQKVEFLVSFYNNEISEKSEIFDDQFSVERPDGSNFTLKIRSTKLEDSAMYFCASRPGQGPYEQYFGPGTRLTVT.

The chain's CDR3 is CASRTGGQGTEAFF. CDR3 DNA, as far as it was read: TGTGCCAGCAGGACAGGGGGCCAGGGCACTGAA. V and J are TRBV27 and TRBJ1-1; 10 bases line up with TRBD1. The read finishes 3 residues shy of the CDR3 end, and the germline J gene is used to complete it. V was clipped by 6 bases and J by 4 bases; unmatched bases: 5. Germline V gene sequence: CDR1 MNHEY, CDR2 SMNVEV (reference sequence). The CDR3 has 14 residues.